What follows are 2 T cell receptor beta chains derived from one specimen sequenced in a study of blood T cell repertoires in COVID-19 (dated by TCRdb to 2020 to 2022). Library preparation was by the immunoSEQ multiplex PCR assay. TCRdb retrieved this table from immuneACCESS and kept in-frame rearrangements only. Not all clones are present; in checked studies, unresolved V genes account for under half, and no reason is known for the remainder. The sample profile shows roughly 460,000 clones; around nine tenths of them were found once. 0.7% to 0.85% of the sample lies in the top ten. The sample was peripheral blood. These receptors originate from a man between 18 and 35 years old with COVID-19, enrolled during active disease.

The V and J genes are TRBV5-4 and TRBJ1-6; TRBD1 matches at 8 bases. The V gene's germline CDR1 is SGHNT and CDR2 YYREEE (reference sequence). CDR3 length: 15 amino acids. Trimming removed 4 bases from V and 10 bases from J; junction bases left unmatched: 10. Here the CDR3 DNA reads TGTGCCAGCAGCCCTCGACAGGGGTCGAAATCACCCCTCCACTTT. Its translation is CASSPRQGSKSPLHF.

The table lists this clone with a few counts. This rearrangement joins TRBV5-6 to TRBJ1-6; D gene uncertain. CDR1 is SGHDT, CDR2 YYEEEE, per germline. V was shortened by 2 bases and J by 10 bases, with 16 bases between the two germline ends. The CDR3 is 15 amino acids. The CDR3 region is CASSLEPRGGSPLHF. CDR3 coding DNA: TGTGCCAGCAGCTTAGAACCCCGCGGAGGGTCACCCCTCCACTTT. Using reference TRBV5-6 and TRBJ1-6 for the parts outside the CDR3, the full variable domain is DAGVTQSPTHLIKTRGQQVTLRCSPKSGHDTVSWYQQALGQGPQFIFQYYEEEERQRGNFPDRFSGHQFPNYSSELNVNALLLGDSALYLCASSLEPRGGSPLHFGNGTRLTVT.